The 9 T cell receptor beta chains given below trace back to one sample, sequenced in a study of blood T cell repertoires in COVID-19. This table comes from immunoSEQ multiplex PCR, and its TCRdb copy is limited to in-frame clones, with some not included. The sample yields 150,000 to 250,000 clones, about 85% seen once. Input material: PBMCs or T cells enriched from blood (not recorded which). The receptor source for this set is a woman aged 25 to 39 who had recovered from COVID-19.

Here the CDR3 DNA reads TGTGCCAGCAGTTACTCGCCGGATAATTCACCCCTCCACTTT. It codes for CASSYSPDNSPLHF. The V call is TRBV6-5, the J call TRBJ1-6; D remains unclear. Trimming pared 0 bases from V and 5 bases from J, leaving 5 bases between. Looked up from germline, CDR1 is MNHEY and CDR2 is SVGAGI. The CDR3 has 14 residues.

The rearrangement links TRBV9 to TRBJ1-1; perhaps TRBD1 as D (5 bases). The ends were cut back, 3 bases at V and 6 bases at J, with 18 bases in the middle. Germline-derived CDR1 and CDR2 are SGDLS and YYNGEE. CDR3 length equals 15 residues. In DNA, the CDR3 is TGTGCCAGCAGCGCTAAGGACACCTACGTTGCTGAAGCTTTCTTT. Protein: CASSAKDTYVAEAFF.

The gene calls are TRBV7-2 and TRBJ1-5; D is perhaps TRBD1 (6 bases). With 7 bases removed from V and 4 bases from J, the gap between germline ends came to 20 bases. CDR1 and CDR2 (germline): SGHTA, FQGNSA. This CDR3 has 16 amino acids. CDR3 region: CASNLRGGALNQPQHF. The CDR3 DNA sequence: TGTGCCAGCAACCTCCGAGGGGGGGCATTGAATCAGCCCCAGCATTTT.

This sequence joins TRBV6-1 and TRBJ2-4; 8 bases align to TRBD2. The germline V gene encodes CDR1 MNHNS and CDR2 SASEGT. Losses at the gene ends were 3 bases for V and 6 bases for J; bases not matched to a gene: 7. This CDR3 has 15 residues. The CDR3 here is CASSETGTSRNIQYF. The CDR3 nucleotides read TGTGCCAGCAGTGAGACCGGGACTAGTCGAAACATTCAGTACTTC.

The J gene is TRBJ2-1, the V gene TRBV19, with TRBD1 identical over 7 bases. Trimming took 8 bases from V and 4 from J; bases not matched to a gene: 8. CDR1 LNHDA and CDR2 SQIVND come from the germline V gene (reference sequence). This CDR3 is built from 14 residues. This CDR3 is CASGDSGRYNEQFF. The CDR3 coding sequence is TGTGCCAGTGGGGACAGTGGCCGGTACAATGAGCAGTTCTTC.

This clone has only one observation. The chain has TRBV15 and TRBJ1-1; unclear D gene. Germline assignment: CDR1 LNHNV and CDR2 YYDKDF (reference sequence). This CDR3 region has 11 residues. Trimming left V 0 bases short and J 11 bases short, with 7 bases between. DNA of the CDR3: TGTGCCACCAGCAGAGAGAGTTTGGCTTTCTTT. Translating gives CATSRESLAFF.

This chain uses TRBV5-1 with TRBJ1-1; D remains ambiguous. Trimming took 5 bases from V and 0 from J, leaving 5 bases between them. Germline V gives CDR1 SGHRS, CDR2 YFSETQ. This CDR3 is 12 amino acids long. This chain's CDR3 is CASRALNTEAFF. In nucleotides, the CDR3 is TGCGCCAGCAGGGCTCTGAACACTGAAGCTTTCTTT.

V gene TRBV21-1 combines with J gene TRBJ1-2; the table's D gene call, TRBD1, was not cross checked with the DNA. TRBV21-1 is flagged as a pseudogene. There are 15 residues in the CDR3. In nucleotides, the CDR3 is TGTGCCAGCAGCAGCCGTGGAACAGGGATGGGCGGCTACACCTTC. It specifies CASSSRGTGMGGYTF.

The chain recombines TRBV6-6 with TRBJ1-1, with unresolved D. Between the trimmed V and J ends, which lost 2 bases and 13 bases, there was a span of 23 bases. Germline lookup yields CDR1 MNHNY and CDR2 SVGAGI (reference sequence). CDR3 length: 15 residues. CDR3 in amino acids: CASSYLNPGEGMDFF. The CDR3 DNA follows: TGTGCCAGCAGTTACCTAAATCCCGGCGAGGGAATGGATTTCTTT.